Each of the 11 T cell receptor beta chains below was sequenced from the same sample in a study of cytomegalovirus exposure and HLA in healthy donors. The PCR contained 60 Vbeta and 13 Jbeta primers. Sequenced by immunoSEQ multiplex PCR; TCRdb stores in-frame clones only, minus some. The data hold fewer than 150,000 clones, with roughly 79% observed a single time. Sequenced material: PBMCs. The receptors stem from a man younger than 45 in good health and CMV-seronegative.

This clone was detected a few times. The chain couples TRBV4-2 to TRBJ2-5; 9 positions agree with TRBD2. V shed 0 bases, J shed 2 bases, and the junction held 4 bases outside the gene matches. This CDR3 spans 16 amino acids. Germline CDR1 and CDR2: LGHNA and YNFKEQ. CDR3 DNA sequence: TGTGCCAGCAGCCAAGATGGAGCGGGGGGTCAAGAGACCCAGTACTTC. Protein sequence: CASSQDGAGGQETQYF.

This clone came up once. V usage is TRBV11-1 and J usage is TRBJ2-3; maybe TRBD1 (6 bases). V was clipped by 6 bases and J by 3 bases, with 19 bases between them. CDR1 and CDR2 from the germline V gene are SGHAT and FQDESV (reference sequence). CDR3 length: 16 amino acids. The CDR3 bases are TGTGCCAGCAGTCAAATCCCGGGACAACTAACAGATACGCAGTATTTT. Translated, it gives CASSQIPGQLTDTQYF.

This clone showed up just once. The chain links TRBV27 to TRBJ1-2; possibly TRBD1 for D (6 bases). CDR1 and CDR2 (germline): MNHEY, SMNVEV (reference sequence). V was clipped by 5 bases and J by 8 bases, with 18 bases between them. The CDR3 is 14 amino acids. The CDR3 sequence is CASSPTPVGGGYTF. The CDR3 bases are TGTGCCAGCAGTCCCACCCCCGTTGGGGGCGGCTACACCTTC.

This clone showed up just a few times. The chain uses TRBV27 and TRBJ1-2, with D maybe TRBD1 (5 bases). V was shortened by 3 bases and J by 3 bases, with 14 bases between the two germline ends. The CDR3 consists of 15 residues. CDR1 and CDR2 from the germline V gene are MNHEY and SMNVEV (reference sequence). The CDR3 region is CASSFIPGGDYGYTF. The CDR3 bases are TGTGCCAGCAGTTTTATTCCGGGGGGGGACTATGGCTACACCTTC.

The chain links TRBV2 to TRBJ2-3; 11 bases are shared with TRBD2. This CDR3 has 16 amino acids. Germline-derived CDR1 and CDR2 are SNHLY and FYNNEI. Trimming removed 1 base from V and 6 bases from J; junction bases left unmatched: 6. CDR3 sequence reads: CASSEDISGRGDTQYF. CDR3 bases: TGTGCCAGCAGTGAAGATATTAGCGGGAGGGGGGATACGCAGTATTTT.

The chain carries TRBV30 and TRBJ1-5; D not resolved. Trimming left V 3 bases short and J 2 bases short, with 11 bases between. The CDR3 covers 14 residues. Germline CDR1 is GTSNPN and CDR2 is SVGIG (reference sequence). The CDR3 bases are TGTGCCTGGAGGGGAGGACGAGGCAATCAGCCCCAGCATTTT. It translates to CAWRGGRGNQPQHF.

This clone was recorded only once. The chain is built from TRBV7-2 and TRBJ1-3; 7 bases align to TRBD1. Unmatched junction bases numbered 10, after V lost 5 bases and J lost 0 bases. The CDR3 spans 17 residues. CDR1 and CDR2 (germline): SGHTA, FQGNSA. In DNA form, the CDR3 reads TGTGCCAGCAGCCCCCAGGGGGGTTTTAGCTCTGGAAACACCATATATTTT. This translates into CASSPQGGFSSGNTIYF.

The chain recombines TRBV4-3 with TRBJ2-7, with TRBD2 identical over 8 bases. Germline CDR1 LGHNA, CDR2 YSLEER. V gave up 0 bases and J gave up 6 bases; unmatched junction bases: 7. CDR3 length: 15 amino acids. The CDR3, as DNA: TGCGCCAGCAGCCAAGAATGGGGACTAGATGTCGAGCAGTACTTC. Translating gives CASSQEWGLDVEQYF.

The chain recombines TRBV10-3 with TRBJ1-2; TRBD1 matches at 10 bases. Germline V gene lookup returns CDR1 ENHRY and CDR2 SYGVKD. The V segment lost 2 bases and the J segment 6 bases; nucleotides outside the gene matches: 3. The CDR3 covers 14 residues. The CDR3 sequence: CAISELGQGDGYTF. CDR3 nucleotides: TGTGCCATCAGTGAGCTAGGACAGGGGGATGGCTACACCTTC.

This clone was detected only once. The V and J genes are TRBV12-5 and TRBJ2-2; the match to TRBD2 covers 11 bases. This CDR3 comprises 17 residues. The ends lost 1 base at V and 4 bases at J; junction bases unmatched: 5. Looked up from germline, CDR1 is LGHNT and CDR2 is FRNRAP. Here the CDR3 DNA reads TGTGCTAGTGGTTTGGCACTAGCGGGAGTAATCACCGGGGAGCTGTTTTTT. Translation gives CASGLALAGVITGELFF. The full variable domain, its missing parts supplied by reference TRBV12-5 and TRBJ2-2, is DARVTQTPRHKVTEMGQEVTMRCQPILGHNTVFWYRQTMMQGLELLAYFRNRAPLDDSGMPKDRFSAEMPDATLATLKIQPSEPRDSAVYFCASGLALAGVITGELFFGEGSRLTVL.

CDR3 amino acids: CASSPTGGRPNEQFF. The CDR3 nucleotides are TGTGCCAGCAGCCCAACGGGGGGGCGGCCAAATGAGCAGTTCTTC. The gene calls are TRBV6-1 and TRBJ2-1, with 8 bases aligning to TRBD2. The CDR3 runs 15 residues. CDR1 is MNHNS, CDR2 SASEGT, per germline. J gave up 7 bases and V 6 bases, and 11 bases lay outside the gene matches.